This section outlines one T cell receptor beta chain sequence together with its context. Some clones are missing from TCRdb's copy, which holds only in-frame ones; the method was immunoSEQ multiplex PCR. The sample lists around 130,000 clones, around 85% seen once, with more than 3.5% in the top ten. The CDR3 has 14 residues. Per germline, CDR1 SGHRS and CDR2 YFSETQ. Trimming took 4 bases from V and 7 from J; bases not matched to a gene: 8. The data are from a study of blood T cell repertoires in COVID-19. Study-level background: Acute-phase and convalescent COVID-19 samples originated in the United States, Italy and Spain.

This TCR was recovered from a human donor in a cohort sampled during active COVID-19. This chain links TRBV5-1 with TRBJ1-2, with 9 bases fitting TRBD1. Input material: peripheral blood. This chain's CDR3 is CASSGGQGISGYTF. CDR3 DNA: TGCGCCAGCAGCGGGGGACAGGGTATTTCTGGCTACACCTTC.